These T cell receptor beta chains were read from a single sample in a study of shared clonotypes between healthy human individuals. Profiled with immunoSEQ multiplex PCR; TCRdb holds only in-frame clones, not every one. The table includes about 2.1 million clones, about 92% detected once. Specimen: naive CD8+ T cells from PBMCs. The receptors stem from a man younger than 30 in good health. Some clones in this sample may be carry-over from other donors' samples. Both conserved end residues are part of each CDR3. A D gene is named only where the DNA matches it firmly. Rows give clone size only sometimes, using once, few, many, or a class for an expanded clone.

clone_size j_call d_call v_call cdr3_aa cdr3_nt
NA TRBJ1-2 TRBD1 TRBV27 CASSLLTGGNGYTF TGTGCCAGCAGTTTGTTGACAGGGGGGAATGGCTACACCTTC
NA TRBJ2-7 NA TRBV27 CASSGTADYEQYF TGTGCCAGCAGCGGGACTGCAGACTACGAGCAGTACTTC
NA TRBJ2-1 NA TRBV7-9 CASLTGGGKDNEQFF TGTGCCAGCCTTACCGGGGGCGGGAAGGACAATGAGCAGTTCTTC
NA TRBJ1-1 NA TRBV4-2 CASSQEQGSNTEAFF TGTGCCAGCAGCCAGGAACAGGGTTCGAACACTGAAGCTTTCTTT
NA TRBJ2-1 NA TRBV7-2 CASSSSTRQSANEQFF TGTGCCAGCAGCTCCTCCACTAGGCAGTCGGCCAATGAGCAGTTCTTC
few TRBJ1-5 NA TRBV19 CASSWDGDSNQPQHF TGTGCCAGTAGCTGGGACGGTGATAGCAATCAGCCCCAGCATTTT
NA TRBJ2-7 TRBD2 TRBV9 CASSPREVGRSYEQYF TGTGCCAGCAGCCCCCGGGAGGTCGGAAGGTCCTACGAGCAGTACTTC
once TRBJ2-3 NA TRBV6-5 CASSYSARDTQYF TGTGCCAGCAGTTACTCGGCGCGAGATACGCAGTATTTT
NA TRBJ2-1 TRBD1 TRBV6-5 CASSAAQGIHNEQFF TGTGCCAGCAGTGCCGCACAGGGGATACACAATGAGCAGTTCTTC
NA TRBJ2-1 NA TRBV7-3 CASSLTPLDFRGSYNEQFF TGTGCCAGCAGCTTAACCCCGCTGGATTTCCGGGGGTCCTACAATGAGCAGTTCTTC
NA TRBJ2-1 NA TRBV4-1 CASSQGARRNEQFF TGCGCCAGCAGCCAAGGGGCCAGGCGGAATGAGCAGTTCTTC
NA TRBJ2-1 TRBD2 TRBV15 CATAASGINEQFF TGTGCCACCGCGGCTAGCGGGATAAATGAGCAGTTCTTC
once TRBJ2-1 NA TRBV9 CASSVVQGPYNEQFF TGTGCCAGCAGCGTAGTTCAGGGGCCCTACAATGAGCAGTTCTTC
NA TRBJ2-3 NA TRBV29-1 CSVEVQGPTDTQYF TGCAGCGTTGAAGTCCAGGGCCCGACGGATACGCAGTATTTT